This T cell receptor (beta chain) derives from a study of OX40 agonist ivuxolimab in advanced cancers. Generated by immunoSEQ multiplex PCR, the TCRdb table keeps only in-frame clones and is missing some. The sample carries tens of thousands of clones, 75% to 90% recorded once. A remark on this clone: No antigen is known for it.

Study outcomes and limitations: Relative to CD4+, CD8+ T cells held more expanded clones on average.

Trimming cost V 0 bases and J 4 bases, with 13 bases left between them. Germline V lookup: CDR1 SGDLS, CDR2 YYNGEE. This CDR3 has 15 residues. This sequence was found in an adult with an advanced solid tumor such as melanoma, head and neck, liver or kidney cancer. This sample comprised CD4+ or CD8+ T cells sorted from blood, obtained in a trial of the OX40 agonist ivuxolimab. The gene calls are TRBV9 and TRBJ1-1; D remains unclear. The CDR3 sequence: CASSVVASPGTEAFF. CDR3 DNA sequence: TGTGCCAGCAGCGTAGTCGCTTCCCCGGGCACTGAAGCTTTCTTT. The entire variable domain, with the rest obtained from reference TRBV9 and TRBJ1-1, is as follows: DSGVTQTPKHLITATGQRVTLRCSPRSGDLSVYWYQQSLDQGLQFLIQYYNGEERAKGNILERFSAQQFPDLHSELNLSSLELGDSALYFCASSVVASPGTEAFFGQGTRLTVV.